This entry lists 20 T cell receptor beta chains sequenced from one sample in a study of cytomegalovirus exposure and HLA in healthy donors. PCR amplification relied on 60 Vbeta primers (plus 13 Jbeta primers). Method: immunoSEQ multiplex PCR; TCRdb's copy keeps in-frame clones and lacks some. The table lists 99,000 or so clones, around 75% of them singletons. Sequencing was performed on PBMCs. The origin of the receptors is a man aged 35-49 years in good health and CMV-seronegative.

The genes are TRBV29-1 and TRBJ2-7; D remains ambiguous. This CDR3 is 13 amino acids long. Germline V gives CDR1 SQVTM, CDR2 ANQGSEA. Trimming stripped 1 base from V and 0 bases from J, with 7 bases between. CDR3 residues: CSVEAESSYEQYF. The CDR3 bases are TGCAGCGTTGAAGCAGAAAGCTCCTACGAGCAGTACTTC.

The rearrangement uses TRBV27 and TRBJ2-5, with TRBD2 identical over 8 bases. After removal of 6 bases from V and 5 bases from J, the junction contained 2 bases not matched to a gene. Germline CDR1 and CDR2: MNHEY and SMNVEV (reference sequence). The CDR3 totals 12 residues. In DNA, the CDR3 is TGTGCCAGCAGATCGGGGGGGGAGACCCAGTACTTC. Its protein is CASRSGGETQYF.

J is TRBJ1-4 and V is TRBV6-1; 10 bases are shared with TRBD1. The CDR3 sequence is 16 residues long. Germline assignment: CDR1 MNHNS and CDR2 SASEGT. Germline trimming cut 4 bases from V and 3 bases from J; bases unmatched to any gene: 5. CDR3 nucleotides: TGTGCCAGCAGTGGCGGGACAGGGGCAGCTAATGAAAAACTGTTTTTT. As protein: CASSGGTGAANEKLFF.

The chain joins TRBV10-2 to TRBJ2-7, with 9 positions matching TRBD1. Germline loops: CDR1 WSHSY, CDR2 SAAADI. This CDR3 spans 14 amino acids. V dropped 6 bases and J dropped 4; count of bases not matched to a gene: 7. The CDR3 spells CASRDSGTGYEQYF. CDR3 nucleotide sequence: TGCGCCAGCAGGGACTCCGGGACAGGGTACGAGCAGTACTTC.

V usage is TRBV27 and J usage is TRBJ2-5, with D perhaps TRBD2 (6 bases). The CDR3 has 14 residues. V lost 2 bases and J 5 bases, leaving 12 bases between the germline ends. Germline V gene lookup returns CDR1 MNHEY and CDR2 SMNVEV (reference sequence). CDR3 amino acids: CASSLAGAGETQYF. DNA of the CDR3: TGTGCCAGCAGTTTAGCCGGGGCGGGGGAGACCCAGTACTTC.

The chain recombines TRBV5-1 with TRBJ2-1, with D possibly being TRBD2 (7 bases). Germline values: CDR1 SGHRS, CDR2 YFSETQ. V was pared by 5 bases and J by 4 bases, with 25 bases between. This CDR3 has 18 amino acids. The CDR3 spells CASRGGGAVNWKYNEQFF. The CDR3 bases are TGCGCCAGCAGAGGTGGGGGGGCCGTTAATTGGAAGTACAATGAGCAGTTCTTC.

J is TRBJ1-2 and V is TRBV27, with a possible D match to TRBD1 (5 bases). Germline-derived CDR1 and CDR2 are MNHEY and SMNVEV (reference sequence). CDR3 length: 17 amino acids. The V end was cut by 1 base, the J end by 2 bases, with 17 bases between. This chain's CDR3 is CASSLLGRLGGNYGYTF. DNA for the CDR3: TGTGCCAGCAGTTTATTGGGCCGGTTGGGGGGAAACTATGGCTACACCTTC.

The CDR3 is CASSGYRDRVQGEQFF. CDR3 DNA sequence: TGTGCCAGCAGCGGATACCGGGACCGCGTACAGGGGGAGCAGTTCTTC. The chain combines TRBV9 with TRBJ2-1; 7 bases align to TRBD1. In germline, CDR1 is SGDLS, CDR2 YYNGEE. Trimming cost V 3 bases and J 10 bases; bases outside gene matches: 16. The CDR3 is 16 residues long.

The rearrangement uses TRBV7-9 and TRBJ2-2; D is perhaps TRBD2 (6 bases). The germline V and J ends were trimmed by 4 bases and 2 bases, with 11 bases remaining between them. This CDR3 is 15 amino acids long. Germline V lookup: CDR1 SEHNR, CDR2 FQNEAQ (reference sequence). The CDR3 DNA reads as TGTGCCAGCAGCTACTCCGGGACTAACACCGGGGAGCTGTTTTTT. Protein product: CASSYSGTNTGELFF.

This clone came up a few times. The J gene is TRBJ2-7, the V gene TRBV5-1; 8 nucleotides match TRBD1. V lost 2 bases, J lost 5 bases, and 12 bases stayed unmatched. CDR1 is SGHRS, CDR2 YFSETQ, per germline. The CDR3 length is 16 residues. The CDR3 spells CASSFRVGQGSNEQYF. In DNA, the CDR3 is TGCGCCAGCAGCTTTAGGGTTGGACAGGGTTCGAACGAGCAGTACTTC.

The chain employs TRBV7-9 and TRBJ1-1; 7 bases agree with TRBD1. Germline CDR1 is SEHNR and CDR2 is FQNEAQ (reference sequence). CDR3 size: 17 residues. V was clipped by 5 bases and J by 0 bases; unmatched bases: 12. CDR3: CASSPRPRQGLNTEAFF. The DNA of the CDR3 is TGTGCCAGCAGCCCTAGACCCCGACAGGGACTGAACACTGAAGCTTTCTTT.

The chain links TRBV2 to TRBJ2-7; the D is unclear. Per the germline V gene, CDR1 is SNHLY and CDR2 is FYNNEI. Between the trimmed V and J ends, which lost 3 bases and 3 bases, there was a span of 3 bases. The CDR3 has 11 amino acids. The CDR3 region has the DNA TGTGCCAGCAGTGACTACTACGAGCAGTACTTC. Translated: CASSDYYEQYF.

This chain links TRBV18 with TRBJ1-1; perhaps TRBD1 as D (6 bases). The ends were cut back, 2 bases at V and 7 bases at J, with 14 bases in the middle. The CDR3 is 14 amino acids. Germline assignment: CDR1 KGHSH and CDR2 LQKENI. In DNA, the CDR3 is TGTGCCAGCTCACCAGCCGGGGGGCGCGGTGAAGCTTTCTTT. It specifies CASSPAGGRGEAFF.

The chain employs TRBV6-5 and TRBJ2-1; TRBD2 matches at 12 bases. Losses at the gene ends were 6 bases for V and 4 bases for J; bases not matched to a gene: 4. This CDR3 spans 15 amino acids. Per germline, CDR1 MNHEY and CDR2 SVGAGI. The DNA for the CDR3 is TGTGCCAGCAGCCCCGGACTAGCGGGATACAATGAGCAGTTCTTC. It encodes CASSPGLAGYNEQFF.

The rearrangement joins TRBV9 to TRBJ2-7, with D perhaps matching TRBD2 (6 bases). This CDR3 comprises 14 residues. Germline CDR1 SGDLS, CDR2 YYNGEE. With 0 bases removed from V and 3 bases from J, the gap between germline ends came to 10 bases. The CDR3 DNA is TGTGCCAGCAGCGTAGCTTGGGGGGTCTACGAGCAGTACTTC. Its protein is CASSVAWGVYEQYF.

This clone appeared a single time. The chain joins TRBV19 to TRBJ2-5; TRBD1 aligns across 10 bases. This CDR3 is 15 amino acids long. Looked up from germline, CDR1 is LNHDA and CDR2 is SQIVND (reference sequence). Germline trimming cut 7 bases from V and 1 base from J; bases unmatched to any gene: 6. The CDR3 spells CASTRDRGPQETQYF. The CDR3 DNA is TGTGCCAGTACCCGGGACAGGGGTCCCCAAGAGACCCAGTACTTC.

The chain links TRBV15 to TRBJ1-5, with D unresolved. Germline loops: CDR1 LNHNV, CDR2 YYDKDF (reference sequence). The V end lost 3 bases, the J end lost 11 bases, and 8 bases lay between the germline ends. The CDR3 covers 11 residues. As DNA, the CDR3 is TGTGCCACCAGCAGGGGAGGTACCCAGCATTTT. Translated, it gives CATSRGGTQHF.

This sequence joins TRBV27 and TRBJ1-5; D not certain. Germline CDR1 and CDR2: MNHEY and SMNVEV (reference sequence). Trimming removed 4 bases from V and 1 base from J, with 17 bases in between. The CDR3 runs 17 residues. In nucleotides, the CDR3 is TGTGCCAGCAGTTCCTTTTACCAACAGCGGAGCAATCAGCCCCAGCATTTT. The encoded protein is CASSSFYQQRSNQPQHF.

V gene TRBV7-2 combines with J gene TRBJ2-7; 8 bases fit TRBD1. The CDR3 is made up of 14 amino acids. Germline V CDR1 and CDR2: SGHTA, FQGNSA. The trim removed 4 bases at V and 0 bases at J, leaving 2 bases unmatched. CDR3 nucleotide sequence: TGTGCCAGCAGCTCCACAGGGGGCTCCTACGAGCAGTACTTC. This translates into CASSSTGGSYEQYF.

The chain links TRBV18 to TRBJ2-7; TRBD1 matches 7 bases. Germline values: CDR1 KGHSH, CDR2 LQKENI. The CDR3 runs to 12 residues. The J segment lost 6 bases and the V segment lost 3 bases, leaving 2 bases of the junction unmatched. CDR3 sequence: CASSPGQSEQYF. The CDR3 nucleotides read TGTGCCAGCTCACCGGGACAGAGCGAGCAGTACTTC.